This note documents a single TCR beta chain sequence. Its antigen is still unknown. TCRdb reprocessed the 5' RACE reads; each CDR3 protein has one entry and no DNA is given. Its table lists about 330,000 distinct CDR3 sequences. The data are from a study of monozygotic twins with inflammatory bowel disease. Study-level points and caveats: No detectable difference in repertoire similarity separated concordant from discordant twins, possibly as a result of limited power. Patient repertoires may carry noise from differing immunosuppressive treatments. No distinction between different T cell subtypes was possible.

The source material was blood. The sequence was collected from a human donor with ulcerative colitis or Crohn's disease, or a healthy co-twin of an affected twin (not recorded which).

This chain's CDR3 is CASSRQAANTGELFF. The chain links TRBV5-1 to TRBJ2-2; as DNA is missing, the TRBD1 call by TCRdb cannot be tested. The CDR3 runs 15 residues. Looked up from germline, CDR1 is SGHRS and CDR2 is YFSETQ.